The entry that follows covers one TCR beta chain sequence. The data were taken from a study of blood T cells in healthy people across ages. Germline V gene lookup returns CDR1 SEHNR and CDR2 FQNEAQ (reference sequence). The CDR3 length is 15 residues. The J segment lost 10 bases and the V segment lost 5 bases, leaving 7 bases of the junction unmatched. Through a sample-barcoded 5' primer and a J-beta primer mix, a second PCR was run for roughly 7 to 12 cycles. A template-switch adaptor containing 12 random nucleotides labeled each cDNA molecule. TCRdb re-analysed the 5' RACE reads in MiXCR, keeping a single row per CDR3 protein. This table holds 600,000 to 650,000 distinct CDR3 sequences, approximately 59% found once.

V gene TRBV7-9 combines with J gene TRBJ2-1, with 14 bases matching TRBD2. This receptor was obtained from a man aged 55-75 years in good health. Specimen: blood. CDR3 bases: TGTGCCAGCAGCCCGACTAGCGGGGGGGATAAGGAGCAGTTCTTC. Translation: CASSPTSGGDKEQFF.